These 10 T cell receptor beta chains share one sample of origin, sequenced in a study of blood T cell repertoires in COVID-19. The repertoire was sequenced with immunoSEQ multiplex PCR; TCRdb's copy has only in-frame clones and lacks some. The sample lists tens of thousands of clones, 82% occurring once. Sequenced: peripheral blood. The receptor set was obtained from a man of 80 years or more with active COVID-19.

This rearrangement joins TRBV6-2 or TRBV6-3 to TRBJ2-6; TRBD1 aligns across 9 bases. CDR1 is MNHEY, CDR2 SVGEGT, per germline. V lost 6 bases, J lost 3 bases, and 9 bases stayed unmatched. This CDR3 is built from 17 residues. This CDR3 is CASSPGTGMFGANVLTF. In nucleotides, the CDR3 is TGTGCCAGCAGCCCTGGGACAGGGATGTTTGGGGCCAACGTCCTGACTTTC.

The table lists this clone with a few counts. V usage is TRBV5-5 and J usage is TRBJ1-6, with 7 bases aligning to TRBD1. The CDR3 contains 17 residues. V lost 2 bases and J lost 3; bases outside the gene matches: 8. Germline V gene data show CDR1 as SGHKS and CDR2 as YYEKEE (reference sequence). The CDR3 DNA reads TGTGCCAGCAGCTTTATCCCGGGACAGAACTATAATTCACCCCTCCACTTT. It is translated as CASSFIPGQNYNSPLHF.

This rearrangement joins TRBV27 to TRBJ1-1; no reliable D call. The CDR3 totals 11 residues. CDR1 and CDR2 from the germline V gene are MNHEY and SMNVEV (reference sequence). Trimming took off 5 bases at V and 4 bases at J, with 5 bases between the two ends. This CDR3 reads CASSPGTEAFF. The CDR3 DNA reads TGTGCCAGCAGTCCAGGCACTGAAGCTTTCTTT.

This chain connects TRBV12-3 or TRBV12-4 to TRBJ2-1; a weak D match, TRBD1 (6 bases). The CDR3 has 13 residues. Between the trimmed V and J ends, which lost 3 bases and 6 bases, there was a span of 9 bases. The CDR3 DNA is TGTGCCAGCAGTTTTGCAGGGGTCAATGAGCAGTTCTTC. The encoded protein is CASSFAGVNEQFF.

The V and J genes are TRBV7-9 and TRBJ1-2; D ambiguous. Trimming cost V 3 bases and J 8 bases, with 19 bases left between them. This CDR3 has 15 residues. CDR1 and CDR2 (germline): SEHNR, FQNEAQ (reference sequence). This CDR3 reads CASSFYGSVDRGYTF. The CDR3 DNA sequence: TGTGCCAGCAGCTTCTACGGGTCGGTCGACCGGGGCTACACCTTC.

This rearrangement joins TRBV28 to TRBJ2-7; TRBD2 agrees at 8 bases. After removal of 8 bases from V and 6 bases from J, the junction contained 9 bases not matched to a gene. CDR1 is MDHEN and CDR2 is SYDVKM in the germline V gene. This CDR3 has 13 residues. CDR3 nucleotides: TGTGCCAGCGAACGGGAGGGAGGTTTCGAGCAGTACTTC. This sequence encodes CASEREGGFEQYF.

The count of this clone is one. The junction departs from the called germline gene at one end, perhaps through a read error. V and J are TRBV5-1 and TRBJ2-7; D is perhaps TRBD2 (6 bases). The germline CDR1 and CDR2 sequences are SGHRS and YFSETQ. This CDR3 region has 13 residues. The CDR3 DNA is TGCGCCAGCCGCTTGGGTTCGGGGGTCGAGCAGTACTTC. As protein: CASRLGSGVEQYF.

The gene calls are TRBV2 and TRBJ1-1, with no clear D. Deletions cut 3 bases from V and 8 bases from J, with 10 bases between. The CDR3 covers 12 residues. The V gene's germline CDR1 is SNHLY and CDR2 FYNNEI. DNA for the CDR3: TGTGCCAGCAGTGATAGCCAGCTCGAAGCTTTCTTT. As protein: CASSDSQLEAFF. The whole variable domain, filled in from reference TRBV2 and TRBJ1-1, reads EPEVTQTPSHQVTQMGQEVILRCVPISNHLYFYWYRQILGQKVEFLVSFYNNEISEKSEIFDDQFSVERPDGSNFTLKIRSTKLEDSAMYFCASSDSQLEAFFGQGTRLTVV.

The chain links TRBV18 to TRBJ2-1; 9 bases are a match to TRBD2. Germline CDR1 is KGHSH and CDR2 is LQKENI. This CDR3 contains 16 residues. The V segment lost 7 bases and the J segment 0 bases; nucleotides outside the gene matches: 7. The CDR3 sequence is CASLTTAGGSYNEQFF. CDR3 sequence (DNA): TGTGCCAGCTTAACCACAGCGGGGGGCTCCTACAATGAGCAGTTCTTC.

CDR3 nucleotides: TGCAGTGCTAGTGCAGGTTCGTCTGGGGCCAACGTCCTGACTTTC. Protein product: CSASAGSSGANVLTF. The chain links TRBV20-1 to TRBJ2-6; D is ambiguous. The CDR3 spans 15 residues. Trimming cost V 3 bases and J 1 base, with 10 bases left between them. Germline V gene sequence: CDR1 DFQATT, CDR2 SNEGSKA (reference sequence).